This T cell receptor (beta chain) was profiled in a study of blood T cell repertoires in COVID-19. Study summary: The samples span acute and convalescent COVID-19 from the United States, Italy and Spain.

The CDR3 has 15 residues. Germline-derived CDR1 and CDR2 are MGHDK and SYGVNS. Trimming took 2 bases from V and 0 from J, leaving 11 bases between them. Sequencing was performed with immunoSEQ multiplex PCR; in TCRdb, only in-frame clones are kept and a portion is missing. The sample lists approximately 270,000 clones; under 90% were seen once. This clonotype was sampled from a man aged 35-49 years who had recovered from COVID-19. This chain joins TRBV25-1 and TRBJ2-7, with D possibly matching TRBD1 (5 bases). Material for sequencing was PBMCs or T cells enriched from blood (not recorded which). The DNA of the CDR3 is TGTGCCAGCAGTGAAACAGGTGTAGGCTCCTACGAGCAGTACTTC. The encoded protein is CASSETGVGSYEQYF.